One and the same sample provided the 30 T cell receptor beta chains below, sequenced in a study of cytomegalovirus exposure and HLA in healthy donors. The protocol was immunoSEQ multiplex PCR, while the TCRdb copy is restricted to in-frame clones and leaves out a portion. In the table there are some 86,000 clones, over 85% of which are singletons. Sequenced sample: PBMCs. Receptors originate from a woman in her twenties or thirties in good health and CMV-seronegative.

The chain joins TRBV5-1 to TRBJ2-5, with 8 bases that match TRBD2. Germline V gene sequence: CDR1 SGHRS, CDR2 YFSETQ. The V segment lost 0 bases and the J segment 4 bases; nucleotides outside the gene matches: 5. The CDR3 sequence is 15 residues long. The CDR3 DNA reads as TGCGCCAGCAGCTTGGCGACTAGCGTGCCAGAGACCCAGTACTTC. As protein: CASSLATSVPETQYF.

The chain is built from TRBV5-6 and TRBJ2-3, with D possibly being TRBD2 (6 bases). The CDR3 runs to 11 residues. CDR1 is SGHDT, CDR2 YYEEEE, per germline. With 7 bases removed from V and 8 bases from J, the gap between germline ends came to 11 bases. The chain's CDR3 is CASGEASTQYF. The CDR3 nucleotides are TGTGCCAGCGGGGAGGCCAGTACGCAGTATTTT.

CDR3 DNA sequence: TGTGCCAGCAGCTCAGCACAGGGAAATACGCAGTATTTT. This translates into CASSSAQGNTQYF. The V and J genes are TRBV7-2 and TRBJ2-3; weak D call: TRBD1 (6 bases). This CDR3 is 13 amino acids long. V lost 4 bases and J 7 bases, leaving 12 bases between the germline ends. Per germline, CDR1 SGHTA and CDR2 FQGNSA.

The CDR3 loop reads CASSYGDRAAGELFF. In nucleotides, the CDR3 is TGTGCCAGCAGTTACGGGGACAGGGCGGCCGGGGAGCTGTTTTTT. The J gene is TRBJ2-2, the V gene TRBV6-6; 9 bases line up with TRBD1. Germline CDR1 is MNHNY and CDR2 is SVGAGI (reference sequence). CDR3 length equals 15 residues. Unmatched junction bases numbered 4, after V lost 2 bases and J lost 6 bases.

V gene TRBV7-2 combines with J gene TRBJ1-2; 9 bases align to TRBD1. V dropped 4 bases and J dropped 6; count of bases not matched to a gene: 9. Germline lookup yields CDR1 SGHTA and CDR2 FQGNSA. The CDR3 runs 15 residues. The CDR3 reads CASSSWTGVRDGYTF. The CDR3 DNA sequence: TGTGCCAGCAGCTCTTGGACAGGGGTACGAGATGGCTACACCTTC.

The chain employs TRBV19 and TRBJ1-1, with D unresolved. CDR1 and CDR2 (germline): LNHDA, SQIVND (reference sequence). There are 15 residues in the CDR3. Trimming took off 5 bases at V and 5 bases at J, with 18 bases between the two ends. The CDR3 DNA reads TGTGCCAGTAGTCCCGGTTGGGGTAGAGGGACTGAAGCTTTCTTT. It specifies CASSPGWGRGTEAFF.

J is TRBJ1-1 and V is TRBV10-1; D is unresolved. CDR3 length: 14 residues. Germline V gene data show CDR1 as WNHNN and CDR2 as SYGVQD (reference sequence). Trimming pared 1 base from V and 4 bases from J, leaving 10 bases between. The CDR3 loop is CASSEYRGSTEAFF. CDR3 DNA sequence: TGCGCCAGCAGTGAGTACCGGGGTAGCACTGAAGCTTTCTTT.

The chain has TRBV28 and TRBJ2-5; D not resolved. Germline V gene data show CDR1 as MDHEN and CDR2 as SYDVKM. V lost 6 bases, J lost 1 base, and 9 bases lay in between. The CDR3 loop spans 13 amino acids. CDR3 sequence: CASSPGSQETQYF. The DNA of the CDR3 is TGTGCCAGCAGCCCAGGATCCCAAGAGACCCAGTACTTC.

CDR3 loop: CAILYRGYGYTF. CDR3 sequence (DNA): TGTGCCATCTTATACAGGGGATATGGCTACACCTTC. The chain is built from TRBV28 and TRBJ1-2, with 7 positions matching TRBD1. CDR1 is MDHEN, CDR2 SYDVKM, per germline. Trimming at V came to 10 bases and at J to 5 bases, leaving 7 bases not matched to a gene. The CDR3 length is 12 residues.

This chain connects TRBV6-5 to TRBJ1-2; D uncertain. CDR1 and CDR2 from the germline V gene are MNHEY and SVGAGI. V was pared by 0 bases and J by 3 bases, with 11 bases between. This CDR3 comprises 15 residues. The DNA of the CDR3 is TGTGCCAGCAGTTACTCGAAGTTGGCCCACTATGGCTACACCTTC. This encodes CASSYSKLAHYGYTF.

The gene calls are TRBV15 and TRBJ1-1, with 7 nucleotides matching TRBD1. CDR1 is LNHNV and CDR2 is YYDKDF in the germline V gene (reference sequence). The V segment lost 3 bases and the J segment 1 base; nucleotides outside the gene matches: 5. The CDR3 consists of 15 residues. CDR3 coding DNA: TGTGCCACCAGCAGGAACAGGGGTCCGAACACTGAAGCTTTCTTT. It specifies CATSRNRGPNTEAFF.

Only a few counts were recorded for this clone. This chain joins TRBV25-1 and TRBJ1-5; 8 bases fit TRBD1. CDR3 length equals 12 residues. V dropped 6 bases and J dropped 9; count of bases not matched to a gene: 4. Germline-derived CDR1 and CDR2 are MGHDK and SYGVNS. The CDR3 sequence: CASRTGTGPQHF. The CDR3 nucleotides read TGTGCCAGCAGGACCGGGACAGGGCCCCAGCATTTT.

CDR3 sequence: CASIRRNFYGYTF. DNA of the CDR3: TGTGCCAGCATCCGGCGGAACTTCTATGGCTACACCTTC. This chain uses TRBV2 with TRBJ1-2, with unresolved D. CDR3 size: 13 residues. Germline values: CDR1 SNHLY, CDR2 FYNNEI. The V gene lost 7 bases and the J gene lost 4 bases, with 13 bases spanning the gap.

The chain employs TRBV7-2 and TRBJ2-6; possibly TRBD1 for D (6 bases). Germline CDR1 SGHTA, CDR2 FQGNSA. The CDR3 is made up of 15 amino acids. Between the trimmed V and J ends, which lost 0 bases and 7 bases, there was a span of 10 bases. The CDR3 DNA reads as TGTGCCAGCAGCTTAGCGCAGGGGTCAGCCAACGTCCTGACTTTC. This sequence encodes CASSLAQGSANVLTF. Supplemented by reference TRBV7-2 and TRBJ2-6, the full variable domain reads GAGVSQSPSNKVTEKGKDVELRCDPISGHTALYWYRQSLGQGLEFLIYFQGNSAPDKSGLPSDRFSAERTGGSVSTLTIQRTQQEDSAVYLCASSLAQGSANVLTFGAGSRLTVL.

The chain joins TRBV20-1 to TRBJ2-3, with a possible D match to TRBD2 (5 bases). V was trimmed by 7 bases and J by 4 bases, leaving 9 bases between them. CDR3 length equals 11 residues. Germline assignment: CDR1 DFQATT and CDR2 SNEGSKA (reference sequence). The CDR3, as DNA: TGCAGTGGGAAGAGGGCAGATACGCAGTATTTT. Its protein product is CSGKRADTQYF.

The gene calls are TRBV6-5 and TRBJ1-3, with a weak D call TRBD1 (6 bases). Germline CDR1 and CDR2: MNHEY and SVGAGI. The CDR3 runs 15 residues. V was shortened by 8 bases and J by 0 bases, with 14 bases between the two germline ends. CDR3 in amino acids: CASGSTGPSGNTIYF. For the CDR3, the DNA is TGTGCCAGCGGATCGACAGGACCCTCTGGAAACACCATATATTTT.

CDR3 region: CSASADTQYF. For the CDR3, the DNA is TGCAGTGCGTCGGCAGATACGCAGTATTTT. The rearrangement uses TRBV20-1 and TRBJ2-3; D gene uncertain. Germline V CDR1 and CDR2: DFQATT, SNEGSKA (reference sequence). V lost 6 bases, J lost 4 bases, and 5 bases lay in between. The CDR3 is made up of 10 amino acids.

The chain joins TRBV6-5 to TRBJ2-7; 9 nucleotides align to TRBD2. Per germline, CDR1 MNHEY and CDR2 SVGAGI. The CDR3 consists of 14 residues. Trimming took 5 bases from V and 2 from J; bases not matched to a gene: 4. Here the CDR3 reads CASSGAGGTYEQYF. The CDR3 DNA follows: TGTGCCAGCAGTGGAGCGGGGGGAACCTACGAGCAGTACTTC.

This chain joins TRBV5-1 and TRBJ2-1; D might be TRBD2 (6 bases). Germline CDR1 and CDR2: SGHRS and YFSETQ. This CDR3 has 14 amino acids. Between the trimmed V and J ends, which lost 4 bases and 6 bases, there was a span of 14 bases. CDR3 coding DNA: TGCGCCAGCAGCCCCACCCTGGGGGGCAATGAGCAGTTCTTC. Translating gives CASSPTLGGNEQFF.

This sequence joins TRBV5-1 and TRBJ2-3; 9 positions agree with TRBD1. The CDR3 totals 15 residues. The ends lost 1 base at V and 2 bases at J; junction bases unmatched: 2. Germline CDR1 and CDR2: SGHRS and YFSETQ. The CDR3 protein is CASSLRDRVTDTQYF. In nucleotides, the CDR3 is TGCGCCAGCAGCTTGCGGGACAGGGTCACAGATACGCAGTATTTT.

The chain couples TRBV5-5 to TRBJ2-5, with D maybe TRBD2 (5 bases). The V gene lost 3 bases and the J gene lost 1 base, with 10 bases spanning the gap. Germline loops: CDR1 SGHKS, CDR2 YYEKEE (reference sequence). The CDR3 covers 14 residues. The CDR3: CASSSSRGQETQYF. CDR3 DNA sequence: TGTGCCAGCAGCTCGAGTCGGGGCCAAGAGACCCAGTACTTC.

The chain joins TRBV5-6 to TRBJ2-5; TRBD2 might be the D (5 bases). The germline V and J ends were trimmed by 0 bases and 5 bases, with 14 bases remaining between them. Germline V gives CDR1 SGHDT, CDR2 YYEEEE. The CDR3 totals 15 residues. CDR3 DNA sequence: TGTGCCAGCAGCTTGGACAATGTCCGCGGGGAGACCCAGTACTTC. This codes for CASSLDNVRGETQYF.

This clone appeared once. The rearrangement joins TRBV27 to TRBJ1-1, with 11 bases matching TRBD1. Germline CDR1 and CDR2: MNHEY and SMNVEV (reference sequence). CDR3 length equals 17 residues. V shed 6 bases, J shed 3 bases, and the junction held 12 bases outside the gene matches. CDR3 amino acids: CASSSGGQGARDTEAFF. The CDR3 region has the DNA TGTGCCAGCAGCTCAGGCGGACAGGGGGCGCGGGACACTGAAGCTTTCTTT.

The chain is built from TRBV29-1 and TRBJ2-7; TRBD1 is a possible D gene (6 bases). Germline V gene sequence: CDR1 SQVTM, CDR2 ANQGSEA. This CDR3 is 14 amino acids long. Trimming left V 2 bases short and J 2 bases short, with 13 bases between. CDR3 in DNA: TGCAGCGTTGAATCGCAGGGGTCCCCCTACGAGCAGTACTTC. Translating it yields CSVESQGSPYEQYF.

The V and J genes are TRBV6-5 and TRBJ1-1; D is unclear. CDR1 MNHEY and CDR2 SVGAGI come from the germline V gene. This CDR3 is 16 amino acids long. Trimming removed 2 bases from V and 2 bases from J, with 15 bases in between. The CDR3 protein is CASSYLWAGQNTEAFF. In DNA form, the CDR3 reads TGTGCCAGCAGTTACCTCTGGGCCGGTCAAAACACTGAAGCTTTCTTT.

The rearrangement links TRBV28 to TRBJ1-2; D gene ambiguous. V lost 10 bases and J lost 2, with 17 bases in between. The CDR3 spans 14 residues. The germline gives CDR1 MDHEN, CDR2 SYDVKM. The CDR3 DNA is TGTGCCACCTCTTCCAACAGACCAAACTATGGCTACACCTTC. Translation: CATSSNRPNYGYTF.

The CDR3 loop is CASSFGYQPQHF. In DNA form, the CDR3 reads TGTGCCAGCAGTTTCGGGTATCAGCCCCAGCATTTT. The chain joins TRBV28 to TRBJ1-5, with D unclear. Germline assignment: CDR1 MDHEN and CDR2 SYDVKM. V lost 3 bases and J 5 bases, leaving 5 bases between the germline ends. The CDR3 totals 12 residues.

This chain connects TRBV9 to TRBJ2-7; 9 nucleotides agree with TRBD1. Looked up from germline, CDR1 is SGDLS and CDR2 is YYNGEE. This CDR3 comprises 15 residues. The V segment lost 4 bases and the J segment 2 bases; nucleotides outside the gene matches: 7. The CDR3 loop is CASSTQGANPYEQYF. CDR3 bases: TGTGCCAGCAGCACACAGGGGGCGAACCCCTACGAGCAGTACTTC.

CDR3 region: CASSPETGMGNTIYF. The CDR3 nucleotides are TGTGCCAGCTCACCCGAAACAGGGATGGGAAACACCATATATTTT. The chain is built from TRBV18 and TRBJ1-3; D possibly corresponds to TRBD1 (6 bases). V was pared by 3 bases and J by 4 bases, with 13 bases between. Germline CDR1 is KGHSH and CDR2 is LQKENI. The CDR3 totals 15 residues.

This clone was recorded a few times. The rearrangement uses TRBV6-4 and TRBJ2-1; D may be TRBD2 (5 bases). The CDR3 is made up of 13 amino acids. The V end lost 2 bases, the J end lost 9 bases, and 11 bases lay between the germline ends. CDR1 is MRHNA and CDR2 is SNTAGT in the germline V gene. The CDR3 is CASSDKRESEQFF. CDR3 nucleotide sequence: TGTGCCAGCAGTGACAAGAGGGAAAGTGAGCAGTTCTTC.